Sequencing of this T cell receptor beta chain was carried out in a study of regulatory T cells in long-lasting Graves disease. Library construction for TCR beta used iRepertoire HTBI primers and Arm-PCR of CDR3 regions. TCRdb called the multiplex PCR reads again in MiXCR, with one record for every CDR3 protein. The sample shows approximately 400,000 distinct CDR3 sequences, 23% of them seen only once. Study results and caveats: A greater number of public clonotypes (approximately 2,700) was shared by persistent patients than by new patients (around 960). Authors noted too few samples as a limitation.

As to time point: persistent/refractory GD, antithyroid drugs over 5 years with positive TRAb. Extracted PBMC RNA gave rise to the TCR library. Diagnosis followed American Thyroid Association guidelines for Graves' disease. This clonotype was observed a few times. Antigen specificity is unknown. The sample here was peripheral blood mononuclear cells (PBMCs), taken when the disease was refractory, from a patient treated with antithyroid drugs. This receptor was identified in a female donor with Graves disease.

In DNA form, the CDR3 reads TGCAGTGCTAGAACGGGAGCACCTACTAGCACAGATACGCAGTATTTT. Translated, it gives CSARTGAPTSTDTQYF. This chain joins TRBV20-1 and TRBJ2-3; D is perhaps TRBD2 (6 bases). The CDR3 contains 16 residues. The V gene lost 2 bases and the J gene lost 0 bases, with 15 bases spanning the gap. Germline V gene lookup returns CDR1 DFQATT and CDR2 SNEGSKA (reference sequence).